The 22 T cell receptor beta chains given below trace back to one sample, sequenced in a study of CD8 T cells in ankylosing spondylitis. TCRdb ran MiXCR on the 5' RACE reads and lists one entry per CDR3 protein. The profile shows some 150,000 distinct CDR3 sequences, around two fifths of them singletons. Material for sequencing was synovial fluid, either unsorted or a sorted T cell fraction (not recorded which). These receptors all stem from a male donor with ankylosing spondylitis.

The CDR3, as DNA: TGTGCCAGCAGCTACGGACAGGGTGCCTACGAGCAGTACTTC. It specifies CASSYGQGAYEQYF. This sequence joins TRBV11-2 and TRBJ2-7; 8 bases match TRBD1. V shed 4 bases, J shed 2 bases, and the junction held 4 bases outside the gene matches. The germline V gene encodes CDR1 SGHAT and CDR2 FQNNGV. CDR3 length: 14 residues.

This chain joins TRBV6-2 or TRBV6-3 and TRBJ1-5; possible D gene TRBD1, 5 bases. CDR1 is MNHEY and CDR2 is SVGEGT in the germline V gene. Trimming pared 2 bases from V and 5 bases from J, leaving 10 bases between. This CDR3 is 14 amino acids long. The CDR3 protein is CASSYQGCYQPQHF. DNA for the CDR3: TGTGCCAGCAGTTACCAGGGATGCTATCAGCCCCAGCATTTT.

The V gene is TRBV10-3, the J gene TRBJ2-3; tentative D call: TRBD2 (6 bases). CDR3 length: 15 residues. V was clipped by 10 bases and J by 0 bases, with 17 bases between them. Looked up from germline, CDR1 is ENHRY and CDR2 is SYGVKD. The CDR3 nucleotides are TGTGCCACCCGGAAGAGACTAGTTAGCACAGATACGCAGTATTTT. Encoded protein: CATRKRLVSTDTQYF.

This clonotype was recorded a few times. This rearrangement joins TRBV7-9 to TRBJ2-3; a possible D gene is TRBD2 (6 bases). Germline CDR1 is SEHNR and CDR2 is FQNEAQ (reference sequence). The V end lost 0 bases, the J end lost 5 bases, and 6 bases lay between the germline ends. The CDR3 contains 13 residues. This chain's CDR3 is CASSLAGGDTQYF. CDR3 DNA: TGTGCCAGCAGCTTAGCGGGAGGAGATACGCAGTATTTT.

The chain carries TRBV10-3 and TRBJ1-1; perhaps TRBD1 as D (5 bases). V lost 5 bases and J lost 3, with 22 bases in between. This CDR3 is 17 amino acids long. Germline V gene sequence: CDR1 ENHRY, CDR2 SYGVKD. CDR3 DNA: TGTGCCATCAGTCGAAGGGGTAAAGGTACGTCCGACACTGAAGCTTTCTTT. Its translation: CAISRRGKGTSDTEAFF.

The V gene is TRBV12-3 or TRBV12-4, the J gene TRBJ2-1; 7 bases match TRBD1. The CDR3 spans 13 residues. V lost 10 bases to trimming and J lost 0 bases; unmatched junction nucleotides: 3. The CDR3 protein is CATRQGSYNEQFF. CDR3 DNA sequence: TGTGCCACTAGACAGGGCTCCTACAATGAGCAGTTCTTC.

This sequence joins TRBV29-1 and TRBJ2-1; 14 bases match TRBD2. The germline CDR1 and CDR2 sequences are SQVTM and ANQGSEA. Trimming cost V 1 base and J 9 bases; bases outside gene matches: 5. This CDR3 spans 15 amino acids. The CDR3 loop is CSVEGGLAGVPEQFF. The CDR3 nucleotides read TGCAGCGTTGAAGGGGGACTAGCGGGAGTACCTGAGCAGTTCTTC.

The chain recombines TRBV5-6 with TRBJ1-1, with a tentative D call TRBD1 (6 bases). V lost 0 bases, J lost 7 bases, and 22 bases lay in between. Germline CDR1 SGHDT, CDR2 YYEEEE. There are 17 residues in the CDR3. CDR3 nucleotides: TGTGCCAGCAGCTTGGATTGGGACACCAGCTTAATGGGTGAAGCTTTCTTT. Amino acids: CASSLDWDTSLMGEAFF.

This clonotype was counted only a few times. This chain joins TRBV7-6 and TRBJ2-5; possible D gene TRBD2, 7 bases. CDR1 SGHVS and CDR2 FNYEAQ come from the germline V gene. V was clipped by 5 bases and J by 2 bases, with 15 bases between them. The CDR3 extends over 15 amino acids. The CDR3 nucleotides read TGTGCCAGCAGCGAGCGGGACATAAAACAAGAGACCCAGTACTTC. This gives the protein CASSERDIKQETQYF.

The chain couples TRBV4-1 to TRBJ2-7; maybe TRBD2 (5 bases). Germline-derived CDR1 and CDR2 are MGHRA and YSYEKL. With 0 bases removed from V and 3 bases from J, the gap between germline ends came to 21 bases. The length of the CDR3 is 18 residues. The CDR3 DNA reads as TGCGCCAGCAGCCAAGATTGCATCCCCGGTGAGGGATACTACGAGCAGTACTTC. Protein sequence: CASSQDCIPGEGYYEQYF.

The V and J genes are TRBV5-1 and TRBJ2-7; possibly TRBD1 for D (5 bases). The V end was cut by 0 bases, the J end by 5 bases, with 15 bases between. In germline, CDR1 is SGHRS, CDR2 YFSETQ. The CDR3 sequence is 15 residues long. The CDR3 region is CASSLAVGLFHEQYF. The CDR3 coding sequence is TGCGCCAGCAGCTTGGCCGTGGGGCTTTTCCACGAGCAGTACTTC.

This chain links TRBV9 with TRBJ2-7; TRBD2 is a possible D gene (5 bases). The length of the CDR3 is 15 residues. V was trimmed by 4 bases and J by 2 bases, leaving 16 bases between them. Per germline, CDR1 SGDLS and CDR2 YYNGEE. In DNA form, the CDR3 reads TGTGCCAGCAGCCCCACCTCGGGGAGTACCTACGAGCAGTACTTC. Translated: CASSPTSGSTYEQYF.

The CDR3 DNA is TGTGCCAGCAGCTCCCGCTTATGGACAGGGTTTGACTATGGCTACACCTTC. Amino acids: CASSSRLWTGFDYGYTF. V usage is TRBV7-9 and J usage is TRBJ1-2; 8 bases match TRBD1. J was trimmed by 3 bases and V by 4 bases; bases with no gene match: 13. The CDR3 has 17 amino acids. Germline lookup yields CDR1 SEHNR and CDR2 FQNEAQ (reference sequence).

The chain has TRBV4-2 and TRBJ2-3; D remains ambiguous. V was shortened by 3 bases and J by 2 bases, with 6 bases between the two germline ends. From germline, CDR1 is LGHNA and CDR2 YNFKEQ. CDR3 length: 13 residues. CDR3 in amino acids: CASSHTNTDTQYF. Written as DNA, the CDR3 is TGTGCCAGCAGCCACACAAACACAGATACGCAGTATTTT.

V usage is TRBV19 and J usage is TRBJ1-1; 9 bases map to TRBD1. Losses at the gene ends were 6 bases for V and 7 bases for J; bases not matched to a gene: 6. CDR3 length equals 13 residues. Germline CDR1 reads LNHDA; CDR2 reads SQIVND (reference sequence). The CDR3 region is CASRTGTGSEAFF. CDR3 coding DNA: TGTGCCAGTAGAACCGGGACAGGGAGTGAAGCTTTCTTT.

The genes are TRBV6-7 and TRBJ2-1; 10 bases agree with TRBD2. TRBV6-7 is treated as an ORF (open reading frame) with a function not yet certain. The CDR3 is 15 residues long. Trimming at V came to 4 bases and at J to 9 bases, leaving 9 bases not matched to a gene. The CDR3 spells CASSSTRLAGPEQFF. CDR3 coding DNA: TGTGCCAGCAGTTCGACCCGACTAGCGGGTCCTGAGCAGTTCTTC.

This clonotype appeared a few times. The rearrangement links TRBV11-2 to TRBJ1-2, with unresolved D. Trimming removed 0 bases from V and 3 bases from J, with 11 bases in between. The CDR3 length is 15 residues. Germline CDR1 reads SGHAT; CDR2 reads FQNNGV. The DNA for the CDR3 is TGTGCCAGCAGCTTAGATTGGCCGCTCCACTATGGCTACACCTTC. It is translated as CASSLDWPLHYGYTF.

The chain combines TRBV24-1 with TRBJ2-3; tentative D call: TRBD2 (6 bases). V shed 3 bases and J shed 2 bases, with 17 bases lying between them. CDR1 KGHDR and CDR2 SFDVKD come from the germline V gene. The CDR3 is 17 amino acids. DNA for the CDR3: TGTGCCACCAGTGATACTCAGCGGGCACGCGACACAGATACGCAGTATTTT. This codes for CATSDTQRARDTDTQYF.

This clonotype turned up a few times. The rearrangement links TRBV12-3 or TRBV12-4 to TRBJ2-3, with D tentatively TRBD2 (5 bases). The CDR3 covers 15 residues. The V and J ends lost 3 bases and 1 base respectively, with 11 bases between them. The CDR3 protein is CASSFEGFGTDTQYF. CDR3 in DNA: TGTGCCAGCAGTTTTGAGGGTTTTGGCACAGATACGCAGTATTTT.

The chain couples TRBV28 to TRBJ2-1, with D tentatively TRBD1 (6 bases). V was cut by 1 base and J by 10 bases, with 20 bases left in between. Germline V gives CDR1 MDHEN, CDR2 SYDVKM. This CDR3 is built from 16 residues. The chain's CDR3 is CASSLLNLRGRGEQFF. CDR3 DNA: TGTGCCAGCAGTTTATTGAACCTCAGGGGAAGGGGGGAGCAGTTCTTC. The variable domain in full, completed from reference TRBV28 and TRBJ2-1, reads DVKVTQSSRYLVKRTGEKVFLECVQDMDHENMFWYRQDPGLGLRLIYFSYDVKMKEKGDIPEGYSVSREKKERFSLILESASTNQTSMYLCASSLLNLRGRGEQFFGPGTRLTVL.

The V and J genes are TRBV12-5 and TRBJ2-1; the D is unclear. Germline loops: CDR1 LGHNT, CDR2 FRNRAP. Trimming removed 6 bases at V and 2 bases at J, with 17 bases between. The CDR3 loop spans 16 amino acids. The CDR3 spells CASGRGPWPPYNEQFF. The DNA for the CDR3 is TGTGCTAGTGGACGAGGACCGTGGCCCCCCTACAATGAGCAGTTCTTC.

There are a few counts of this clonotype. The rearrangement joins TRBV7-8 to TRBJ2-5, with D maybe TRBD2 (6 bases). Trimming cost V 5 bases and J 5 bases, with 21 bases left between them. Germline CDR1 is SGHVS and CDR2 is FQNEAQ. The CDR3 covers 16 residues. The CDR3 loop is CASSQSPPGGRETQYF. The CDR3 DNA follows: TGTGCCAGCAGCCAATCCCCCCCCGGTGGGAGGGAGACCCAGTACTTC. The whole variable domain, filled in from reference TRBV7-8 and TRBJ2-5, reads GAGVSQSPRYKVAKRGQDVALRCDPISGHVSLFWYQQALGQGPEFLTYFQNEAQLDKSGLPSDRFFAERPEGSVSTLKIQRTQQEDSAVYLCASSQSPPGGRETQYFGPGTRLLVL.